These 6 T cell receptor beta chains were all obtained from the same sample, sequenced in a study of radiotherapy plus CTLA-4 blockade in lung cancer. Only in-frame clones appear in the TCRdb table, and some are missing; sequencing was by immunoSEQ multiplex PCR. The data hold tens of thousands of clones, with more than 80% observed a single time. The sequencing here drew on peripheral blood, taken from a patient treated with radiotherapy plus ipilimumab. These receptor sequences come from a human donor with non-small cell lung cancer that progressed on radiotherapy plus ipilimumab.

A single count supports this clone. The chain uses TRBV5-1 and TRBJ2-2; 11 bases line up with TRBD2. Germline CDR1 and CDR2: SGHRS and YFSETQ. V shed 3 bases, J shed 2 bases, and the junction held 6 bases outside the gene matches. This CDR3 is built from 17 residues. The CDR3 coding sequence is TGCGCCAGCAGCTCTAAAACTAGCGGGGGCAACACCGGGGAGCTGTTTTTT. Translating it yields CASSSKTSGGNTGELFF.

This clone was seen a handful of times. CDR3 in amino acids: CASGPGVGELFF. DNA for the CDR3: TGTGCCAGCGGTCCAGGGGTGGGGGAGCTGTTTTTT. The chain recombines TRBV2 with TRBJ2-2, with a tentative D call TRBD1 (6 bases). Trimming removed 8 bases from V and 8 bases from J, with 12 bases in between. The CDR3 contains 12 residues. In germline, CDR1 is SNHLY, CDR2 FYNNEI.

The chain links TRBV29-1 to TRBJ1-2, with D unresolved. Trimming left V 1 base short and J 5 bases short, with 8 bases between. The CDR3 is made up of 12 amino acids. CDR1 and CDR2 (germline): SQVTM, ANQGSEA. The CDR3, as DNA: TGCAGCGTTGAAGTTTCAGTGTATGGCTACACCTTC. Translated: CSVEVSVYGYTF.

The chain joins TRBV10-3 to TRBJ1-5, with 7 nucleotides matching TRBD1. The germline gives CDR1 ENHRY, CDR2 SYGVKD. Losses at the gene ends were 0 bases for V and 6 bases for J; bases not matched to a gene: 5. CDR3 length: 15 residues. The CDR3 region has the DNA TGTGCCATCAGTGAGTCGTCAACAGGGGTTCAGCCCCAGCATTTT. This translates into CAISESSTGVQPQHF.

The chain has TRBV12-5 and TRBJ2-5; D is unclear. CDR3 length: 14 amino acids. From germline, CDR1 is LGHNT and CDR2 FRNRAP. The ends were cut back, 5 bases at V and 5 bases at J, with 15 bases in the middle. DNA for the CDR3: TGTGCTAGTGGTCCGCGACTGGCGCACGAGACCCAGTACTTC. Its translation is CASGPRLAHETQYF.

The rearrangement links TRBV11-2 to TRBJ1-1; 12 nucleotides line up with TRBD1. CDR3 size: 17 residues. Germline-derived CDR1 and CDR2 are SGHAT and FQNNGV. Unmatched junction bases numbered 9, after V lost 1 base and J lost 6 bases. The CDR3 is CASSLGGDRGRRAEAFF. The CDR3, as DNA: TGTGCCAGCAGCTTAGGAGGGGACAGGGGGCGTCGGGCTGAAGCTTTCTTT.